These 3 T cell receptor beta chains were sequenced from one sample in a study of identifying expanded T cells in peripheral blood. Produced via immunoSEQ multiplex PCR; TCRdb's table is partial and in-frame only. The repertoire includes around 99,000 clones, about nine tenths of them detected once, and just under 8.5% sits in the top ten. The material sequenced was blood. The receptors derive from a person between 18 and 75 years old in good health.

This clone was picked up a small number of times. The rearrangement joins TRBV4-3 to TRBJ2-1; the D call may be TRBD1 or TRBD2 (5 bases each). The CDR3 runs to 13 residues. Germline CDR1 is LGHNA and CDR2 is YSLEER. With 4 bases removed from V and 8 bases from J, the gap between germline ends came to 12 bases. CDR3 DNA: TGCGCCAGCAGCCGAGGGGTTAGGGATGAGCAGTTCTTC. As protein: CASSRGVRDEQFF.

With regard to this clone: Additional DNA sequences in this sample encode the identical CDR3. The genes are TRBV18 and TRBJ2-1; the D is unclear. V lost 1 base and J lost 8, with 6 bases in between. Germline CDR1 is KGHSH and CDR2 is LQKENI. There are 12 residues in the CDR3. The CDR3 nucleotides read TGTGCCAGCTCACCACTGGTGGATGAGCAGTTCTTC. Its protein product is CASSPLVDEQFF.

The rearrangement joins TRBV6-6 to TRBJ1-1; maybe TRBD1 (5 bases). The V gene lost 7 bases and the J gene lost 2 bases, with 14 bases spanning the gap. Germline CDR1 and CDR2: MNHNY and SVGAGI (reference sequence). This CDR3 has 14 residues. CDR3 bases: TGTGCCAGCATCCCCTCGCAGGGTAACACTGAAGCTTTCTTT. Protein: CASIPSQGNTEAFF.